This T cell receptor (beta chain) was recovered during a study of T cells in Graves' hyperthyroidism and ophthalmopathy. Looking at the study overall: At initial diagnosis, before any treatment had begun, peripheral blood was obtained.

Regarding the study as a whole: Most expanded thyroid clonotypes above 0.001 also appeared in blood.

A remark on this clonotype: Antigen specificity is unknown.

The V end was cut by 3 bases, the J end by 9 bases, with 21 bases between. CDR1 and CDR2 from the germline V gene are SGHRS and YFSETQ. The CDR3 runs to 15 residues. Template material for amplifying TCR beta CDR3 regions consisted of RNA transcripts. A set of HTBI primers served as the primers for a first-round RT-PCR of the TCR CDR3. MiXCR, run by TCRdb on the multiplex PCR reads, gives a single entry per CDR3 protein. This sample has roughly 710,000 distinct CDR3 sequences, with about 35% found just once. The chain couples TRBV5-1 to TRBJ2-5; D might be TRBD2 (5 bases). This sequence was found in a woman aged 35 to 49 with Graves' hyperthyroidism. Input material: blood. Here the CDR3 reads CASSSGRGGEAAQYF. CDR3 nucleotide sequence: TGCGCCAGCAGCTCGGGCCGGGGTGGCGAGGCGGCCCAGTACTTC.